The 14 T cell receptor beta chains in this list originate from one sample, sequenced in a study of regulatory T cells in long-lasting Graves disease. TCR beta libraries were built with iRepertoire HTBI primers and Arm-PCR of CDR3 regions. TCRdb re-called the multiplex PCR reads with MiXCR, one entry per CDR3 protein. The table lists 530,000 or so distinct CDR3 sequences, about 14% of them singletons. Time point: newly diagnosed GD, antithyroid drugs for less than 3 months. The TCR library was prepared using RNA isolated from PBMCs. These same data were also listed under a study on T cells in Graves' hyperthyroidism and ophthalmopathy.

The sample consisted of peripheral blood mononuclear cells (PBMCs), taken at new diagnosis, from a patient treated with antithyroid drugs. These receptors came from a man aged 30-40 years with Graves disease.

This clonotype was observed a few times. At one boundary the junction diverges from the germline segment, which might be a read error. This chain uses TRBV5-1 with TRBJ1-3, with TRBD1 as a possible D gene (5 bases). The CDR3 has 15 amino acids. Germline-derived CDR1 and CDR2 are SGHRS and YFSETQ. For the CDR3, the DNA is TGTGCCAGCAGCTCCCCTGGGACTGGGAGGAACACCATATATTTT. This translates into CASSSPGTGRNTIYF.

This clonotype was seen many times. The CDR3 spells CASSSLRAASSYEQYF. The CDR3 nucleotides read TGTGCCAGCAGCTCCCTTCGGGCTGCGAGCTCCTACGAGCAGTACTTC. The V gene is TRBV7-9, the J gene TRBJ2-7, with D uncertain. Germline V gene data show CDR1 as SEHNR and CDR2 as FQNEAQ (reference sequence). Trimming stripped 4 bases from V and 0 bases from J, with 16 bases between. The CDR3 loop spans 16 amino acids.

This chain uses TRBV20-1 with TRBJ2-2; the match to TRBD2 covers 7 bases. Germline CDR1 reads DFQATT; CDR2 reads SNEGSKA (reference sequence). V lost 5 bases, J lost 0 bases, and 3 bases stayed unmatched. CDR3 length: 14 residues. The CDR3 protein is CSAESGANTGELFF. CDR3 nucleotide sequence: TGCAGTGCTGAGAGCGGGGCGAACACCGGGGAGCTGTTTTTT.

In its sample, this clonotype was seen many times. The chain couples TRBV20-1 to TRBJ2-4; D is unclear. The V end was cut by 1 base, the J end by 8 bases, with 15 bases between. Germline V gives CDR1 DFQATT, CDR2 SNEGSKA (reference sequence). The CDR3 runs to 14 residues. The CDR3 region has the DNA TGCAGTGCTAGAGTCGGCCCCCTAATGGACATTCAGTACTTC. Amino acid sequence: CSARVGPLMDIQYF.

This rearrangement joins TRBV18 to TRBJ2-1; D may be TRBD2 (7 bases). Germline V gene lookup returns CDR1 KGHSH and CDR2 LQKENI. This CDR3 region has 15 residues. Trimming left V 3 bases short and J 8 bases short, with 17 bases between. The CDR3 loop is CASSPGGAREDEQFF. CDR3 coding DNA: TGTGCCAGCTCACCGGGGGGGGCCCGGGAGGATGAGCAGTTCTTC.

About this clonotype itself: With a much larger clone just one base away, this may be a read error. The J gene is TRBJ2-7, the V gene TRBV12-3 or TRBV12-4; D unresolved. This CDR3 comprises 13 residues. The V end was cut by 3 bases, the J end by 7 bases, with 13 bases between. CDR3 loop: CASSFGTYNEQYF. The CDR3 DNA reads TGTGCCAGCAGTTTTGGAACTTACAATGAGCAGTACTTC.

Many counts were recorded for this clonotype. This chain links TRBV24-1 with TRBJ1-4; 9 nucleotides match TRBD1. Per germline, CDR1 KGHDR and CDR2 SFDVKD. CDR3 length: 16 amino acids. Trimming took 2 bases from V and 8 from J; bases not matched to a gene: 8. CDR3 amino acids: CATSDSGTGPDEKLFF. The CDR3 nucleotides read TGTGCCACCAGTGATTCCGGGACAGGGCCAGACGAAAAACTGTTTTTT.

The V gene is TRBV20-1, the J gene TRBJ2-5; 9 bases are a match to TRBD1. The J segment lost 3 bases and the V segment lost 0 bases, leaving 5 bases of the junction unmatched. Germline CDR1 is DFQATT and CDR2 is SNEGSKA (reference sequence). This CDR3 region has 15 residues. CDR3 sequence (DNA): TGCAGTGCTAGAGATATTTGGACAGGGGAAGAGACCCAGTACTTC. Protein sequence: CSARDIWTGEETQYF.

This chain connects TRBV2 to TRBJ1-2; no firm D call. Trimming cost V 9 bases and J 1 base, with 6 bases left between them. Germline V lookup: CDR1 SNHLY, CDR2 FYNNEI. The CDR3 length is 11 residues. This CDR3 reads CASTDNYGYTF. DNA of the CDR3: TGTGCCAGTACAGATAACTATGGCTACACCTTC.

The rearrangement links TRBV27 to TRBJ1-2; 9 bases map to TRBD1. V shed 6 bases and J 7 bases; nucleotides not matched to a gene: 6. Germline V gives CDR1 MNHEY, CDR2 SMNVEV (reference sequence). This CDR3 has 13 amino acids. CDR3 protein: CASSEQGAGGYTF. The DNA of the CDR3 is TGTGCCAGCAGCGAACAGGGGGCCGGTGGCTACACCTTC.

This clonotype has ten or more counts. CDR3 sequence: CASSDWGANYGYTF. The CDR3 DNA follows: TGTGCCAGCAGTGACTGGGGAGCTAACTATGGCTACACCTTC. The V call is TRBV2, the J call TRBJ1-2; no reliable D call. The ends were cut back, 3 bases at V and 0 bases at J, with 8 bases in the middle. Germline values: CDR1 SNHLY, CDR2 FYNNEI. There are 14 residues in the CDR3.

About this clonotype itself: A much more abundant neighbour one base away suggests this may be a read error. The chain links TRBV27 to TRBJ2-3, with 7 bases aligning to TRBD1. Germline CDR1 and CDR2: MNHEY and SMNVEV (reference sequence). J gave up 8 bases and V 5 bases, and 13 bases lay outside the gene matches. The CDR3 length is 15 residues. CDR3 nucleotide sequence: TGTGCCAGCAGTGATTTGCAGGGGGAAGGGGGTACGCAGTATTTT. Protein product: CASSDLQGEGGTQYF.

This chain uses TRBV14 with TRBJ2-2; D perhaps matches TRBD1 (5 bases). This CDR3 is 16 amino acids long. CDR1 is SGHDN, CDR2 FVKESK, per germline. Deletions cut 1 base from V and 1 base from J, with 10 bases between. The CDR3 nucleotides read TGTGCCAGCAGCCAAGGAGGCAGGGTGAACACCGGGGAGCTGTTTTTT. It encodes CASSQGGRVNTGELFF.

This sequence joins TRBV4-1 and TRBJ2-7, with 8 bases fitting TRBD1. The germline gives CDR1 MGHRA, CDR2 YSYEKL. After removal of 4 bases from V and 0 bases from J, the junction contained 8 bases not matched to a gene. There are 16 residues in the CDR3. The CDR3 spells CASSLSGTGASYEQYF. The CDR3 region has the DNA TGCGCCAGCAGCCTTTCCGGGACAGGAGCCTCCTACGAGCAGTACTTC.